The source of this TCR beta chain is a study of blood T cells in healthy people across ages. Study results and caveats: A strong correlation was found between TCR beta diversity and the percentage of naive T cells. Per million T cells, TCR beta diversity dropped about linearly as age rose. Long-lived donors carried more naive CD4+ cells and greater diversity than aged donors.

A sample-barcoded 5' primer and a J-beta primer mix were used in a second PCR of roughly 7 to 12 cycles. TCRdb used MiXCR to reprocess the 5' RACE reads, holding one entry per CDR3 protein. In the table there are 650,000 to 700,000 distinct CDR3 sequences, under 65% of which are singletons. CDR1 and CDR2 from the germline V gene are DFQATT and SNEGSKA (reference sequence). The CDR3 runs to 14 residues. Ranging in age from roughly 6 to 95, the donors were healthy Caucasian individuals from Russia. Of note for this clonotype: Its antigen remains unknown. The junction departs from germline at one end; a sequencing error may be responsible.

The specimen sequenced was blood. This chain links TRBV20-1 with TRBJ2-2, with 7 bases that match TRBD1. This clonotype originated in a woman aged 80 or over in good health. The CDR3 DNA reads TGCAGTGCTTCCGGGACAGAAAACACCGAGGAGCTGTTTTTT. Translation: CSASGTENTEELFF.